One sample yielded the 28 T cell receptor beta chains listed below, sequenced in a study of siplizumab effects on memory and regulatory T cells. Produced via immunoSEQ multiplex PCR; TCRdb's table is partial and in-frame only. The sample includes about 50,000 clones, about 90% seen only once; the top ten take around 0.3%. The specimen sequenced was naive CD8+ T cells sorted from blood. The source is a human donor in good health.

This clone was seen only once. The V call is TRBV9, the J call TRBJ2-7, with TRBD2 identical over 9 bases. The V gene's germline CDR1 is SGDLS and CDR2 YYNGEE. The CDR3 contains 16 residues. After removal of 3 bases from V and 0 bases from J, the junction contained 7 bases not matched to a gene. This chain's CDR3 is CASSALAGDPSYEQYF. The CDR3 nucleotides read TGTGCCAGCAGCGCCTTAGCGGGAGACCCCTCCTACGAGCAGTACTTC.

This clone was observed a few times. The chain recombines TRBV29-1 with TRBJ1-1, with D unresolved. Per germline, CDR1 SQVTM and CDR2 ANQGSEA. Trimming removed 4 bases from V and 1 base from J, with 13 bases in between. The CDR3 consists of 14 residues. The CDR3: CSVVGLEGNTEAFF. In DNA form, the CDR3 reads TGCAGCGTTGTAGGGCTGGAGGGGAACACTGAAGCTTTCTTT.

The chain employs TRBV14 and TRBJ1-1; D unresolved. V was shortened by 0 bases and J by 9 bases, with 11 bases between the two germline ends. The germline CDR1 and CDR2 sequences are SGHDN and FVKESK. This CDR3 region has 13 residues. This CDR3 reads CASSQDRANQAFF. DNA for the CDR3: TGTGCCAGCAGCCAAGATCGAGCAAATCAAGCTTTCTTT.

The genes are TRBV21-1 and TRBJ1-4; the table's D call TRBD1 went unverified against the DNA. TRBV21-1 is a known pseudogene. This CDR3 has 12 amino acids. The CDR3 region is CATRQAREKLFF. DNA for the CDR3: TGTGCCACCCGACAGGCGCGAGAAAAACTGTTTTTT.

The V call is TRBV21-1, the J call TRBJ2-7; the table's D call TRBD1 went unverified against the DNA. TRBV21-1 is termed a pseudogene. The CDR3 spans 13 residues. The CDR3 DNA is TGTGCCAGCAGCATACAGGGTTTCAACGAGCAGTACTTC. Translating gives CASSIQGFNEQYF.

The J gene is TRBJ2-7, the V gene TRBV5-5, with TRBD1 matching over 11 bases. This CDR3 spans 17 amino acids. Trimming cost V 1 base and J 2 bases; bases outside gene matches: 8. Germline V gives CDR1 SGHKS, CDR2 YYEKEE (reference sequence). The CDR3 reads CASSLSPPGQGAYEQYF. The DNA of the CDR3 is TGTGCCAGCAGCTTGTCCCCCCCGGGACAGGGGGCCTACGAGCAGTACTTC.

The chain carries TRBV11-2 and TRBJ2-6; D uncertain. Germline V gene lookup returns CDR1 SGHAT and CDR2 FQNNGV. Trimming shortened V by 3 bases and J by 4 bases, and 13 bases separated the two germline ends. The CDR3 loop spans 16 amino acids. This CDR3 is CASSFRPDLGANVLTF. The CDR3 region has the DNA TGTGCCAGCAGCTTCAGACCTGACTTGGGGGCCAACGTCCTGACTTTC.

The chain combines TRBV2 with TRBJ2-7; D ambiguous. With 6 bases removed from V and 11 bases from J, the gap between germline ends came to 14 bases. Germline lookup yields CDR1 SNHLY and CDR2 FYNNEI. The CDR3 extends over 11 amino acids. The CDR3 bases are TGTGCCAGCAGGGATCCGAGTTATGAGTACTTC. It specifies CASRDPSYEYF.

The gene calls are TRBV19 and TRBJ1-1; D may be TRBD1 (5 bases). V was trimmed by 7 bases and J by 9 bases, leaving 18 bases between them. The CDR3 length is 13 residues. Germline CDR1 is LNHDA and CDR2 is SQIVND (reference sequence). This chain's CDR3 is CASNYGGDEQAFF. The CDR3 DNA reads as TGTGCCAGTAATTATGGAGGGGACGAGCAAGCTTTCTTT.

The table lists this clone with a count of one. This chain connects TRBV7-3 to TRBJ2-2; no firm D call. The CDR3 is 12 residues long. The germline V gene has CDR1 SGHTA and CDR2 FQGTGA. V lost 4 bases, J lost 7 bases, and 7 bases lay in between. Here the CDR3 DNA reads TGTGCCAGCAGCTCTTACGGCGGGGAGCTGTTTTTT. It encodes CASSSYGGELFF. The full variable domain, completed using reference TRBV7-3 and TRBJ2-2, is GAGVSQTPSNKVTEKGKYVELRCDPISGHTALYWYRQSLGQGPEFLIYFQGTGAADDSGLPNDRFFAVRPEGSVSTLKIQRTERGDSAVYLCASSSYGGELFFGEGSRLTVL.

This clone was counted a single time. The chain's CDR3 is CASSFTSSEAFF. CDR3 nucleotides: TGTGCCAGCAGCTTTACGTCCTCTGAAGCTTTCTTT. This sequence joins TRBV7-8 and TRBJ1-1, with no clear D. From germline, CDR1 is SGHVS and CDR2 FQNEAQ. V shed 3 bases and J shed 6 bases, with 8 bases lying between them. The CDR3 sequence is 12 residues long.

The rearrangement joins TRBV4-1 to TRBJ1-5; TRBD1 is a possible D gene (6 bases). The CDR3 is made up of 15 amino acids. V lost 3 bases and J lost 3, with 12 bases in between. CDR1 is MGHRA, CDR2 YSYEKL, per germline. The chain's CDR3 is CASSQGAHDNQPQHF. The CDR3 DNA sequence: TGCGCCAGCAGCCAGGGGGCGCATGACAATCAGCCCCAGCATTTT.

The chain links TRBV7-7 to TRBJ1-2; D is unclear. Germline loops: CDR1 SSHAT, CDR2 FNYEAQ (reference sequence). V shed 9 bases and J shed 6 bases, with 5 bases lying between them. The CDR3 contains 9 residues. Written as DNA, the CDR3 is TGTGCCAGGTTTCATGGCTACACCTTC. Its translation is CARFHGYTF. The variable domain in full, with the rest retrieved from reference TRBV7-7 and TRBJ1-2, is GAGVSQSPRYKVTKRGQDVTLRCDPISSHATLYWYQQALGQGPEFLTYFNYEAQPDKSGLPSDRFSAERPEGSISTLTIQRTEQRDSAMYRCARFHGYTFGSGTRLTVV.

The V and J genes are TRBV29-1 and TRBJ1-2, with a weak D call TRBD1 (6 bases). Trimming cost V 3 bases and J 8 bases, with 16 bases left between them. The CDR3 length is 13 residues. Germline V gene data show CDR1 as SQVTM and CDR2 as ANQGSEA. In DNA form, the CDR3 reads TGCAGCGTTGATTGGTCGGGGGCTGAGGGCTACACCTTC. It is translated as CSVDWSGAEGYTF.

This chain links TRBV7-9 with TRBJ2-5; TRBD1 is a possible D gene (5 bases). Trimming pared 8 bases from V and 0 bases from J, leaving 13 bases between. The germline V gene has CDR1 SEHNR and CDR2 FQNEAQ (reference sequence). The CDR3 is 14 amino acids. CDR3 DNA sequence: TGTGCCAGCTCCTTACCAGGGTACCAAGAGACCCAGTACTTC. It translates to CASSLPGYQETQYF.

The rearrangement links TRBV6-1 to TRBJ2-7; D gene uncertain. Germline V gene lookup returns CDR1 MNHNS and CDR2 SASEGT. The V end lost 1 base, the J end lost 2 bases, and 3 bases lay between the germline ends. The CDR3 runs to 12 residues. CDR3 sequence (DNA): TGTGCCAGCAGTGAAGGTGCCTACGAGCAGTACTTC. Translated: CASSEGAYEQYF.

The chain links TRBV14 to TRBJ2-3; D not resolved. Germline assignment: CDR1 SGHDN and CDR2 FVKESK. The CDR3 is 16 amino acids. Trimming took 0 bases from V and 0 from J, leaving 10 bases between them. CDR3 residues: CASSQDELTSTDTQYF. The CDR3 DNA reads as TGTGCCAGCAGCCAAGATGAACTAACTAGCACAGATACGCAGTATTTT.

The chain joins TRBV6-5 to TRBJ2-7; D is perhaps TRBD2 (6 bases). This CDR3 is built from 11 residues. Germline-derived CDR1 and CDR2 are MNHEY and SVGAGI. The CDR3 coding sequence is TGTGCGACGGGGCAGGGAGGAGAGCAGTACTTC. Translation: CATGQGGEQYF.

V usage is TRBV19 and J usage is TRBJ1-1, with TRBD1 as a possible D gene (5 bases). V gave up 5 bases and J gave up 1 base, with 11 bases separating them. The CDR3 sequence is 14 residues long. Per germline, CDR1 LNHDA and CDR2 SQIVND (reference sequence). The CDR3 loop reads CASSLDNWNTEAFF. The CDR3 DNA reads TGTGCCAGTAGTTTGGACAACTGGAACACTGAAGCTTTCTTT. The variable domain in full, completed from reference TRBV19 and TRBJ1-1, reads DGGITQSPKYLFRKEGQNVTLSCEQNLNHDAMYWYRQDPGQGLRLIYYSQIVNDFQKGDIAEGYSVSREKKESFPLTVTSAQKNPTAFYLCASSLDNWNTEAFFGQGTRLTVV.

The rearrangement joins TRBV6-5 to TRBJ1-2, with D unclear. Germline V lookup: CDR1 MNHEY, CDR2 SVGAGI. The CDR3 loop spans 15 amino acids. Trimming removed 5 bases at V and 3 bases at J, with 16 bases between. The DNA of the CDR3 is TGTGCCAGCAGTCCTCAGGCCCATCAGGACTATGGCTACACCTTC. This translates into CASSPQAHQDYGYTF.

V gene TRBV19 combines with J gene TRBJ1-1; D possibly corresponds to TRBD1 (5 bases). Trimming shortened V by 5 bases and J by 2 bases, and 6 bases separated the two germline ends. The CDR3 covers 12 residues. Germline V gene lookup returns CDR1 LNHDA and CDR2 SQIVND (reference sequence). CDR3 sequence reads: CASSGGNTEAFF. In nucleotides, the CDR3 is TGTGCCAGTAGTGGGGGTAACACTGAAGCTTTCTTT.

V is TRBV6-6 and J is TRBJ2-7; possible D gene TRBD1, 7 bases. Deletions cut 6 bases from V and 2 bases from J, with 11 bases between. The length of the CDR3 is 13 residues. Germline V gene lookup returns CDR1 MNHNY and CDR2 SVGAGI (reference sequence). The CDR3 region has the DNA TGTGCCAGCAGCCCCAGGGGGGCCTACGAGCAGTACTTC. Translated, it gives CASSPRGAYEQYF.

The V and J genes are TRBV4-1 and TRBJ2-5, with 15 bases lining up with TRBD2. The J call may be in error: the DNA end matches TRBJ2-7 better. CDR1 is MGHRA, CDR2 YSYEKL, per germline. The CDR3 is made up of 16 amino acids. The CDR3 DNA sequence: TGCGCCAGCAGCCATGGGACTAGCGGGGGGACTGCCGAGCAGTACTTC. Its protein product is CASSHGTSGGTAEQYF.

The V and J genes are TRBV27 and TRBJ2-5; 7 bases map to TRBD2. Germline CDR1 and CDR2: MNHEY and SMNVEV (reference sequence). The CDR3 sequence is 13 residues long. The V and J ends lost 1 base and 4 bases, in that order; junction bases with no gene match: 0. The CDR3 DNA sequence: TGTGCCAGCAGTTTATGGGGGGGAGAGACCCAGTACTTC. Translation gives CASSLWGGETQYF.

The V gene is TRBV12-5, the J gene TRBJ2-2; D gene ambiguous. Germline loops: CDR1 LGHNT, CDR2 FRNRAP. V was clipped by 2 bases and J by 7 bases, with 8 bases between them. This CDR3 contains 13 residues. The CDR3 region has the DNA TGTGCTAGTGGTTTGTTTGGCGGCGGGGAGCTGTTTTTT. Translating it yields CASGLFGGGELFF.

This chain joins TRBV5-6 and TRBJ2-5; weak D call: TRBD1 (5 bases). The CDR3 spans 16 residues. With 1 base removed from V and 4 bases from J, the gap between germline ends came to 17 bases. Germline CDR1 is SGHDT and CDR2 is YYEEEE. CDR3 nucleotide sequence: TGTGCCAGCAGCTTGCCTCCACGGACACAACGAGAGACCCAGTACTTC. Translated, it gives CASSLPPRTQRETQYF.

The rearrangement links TRBV29-1 to TRBJ2-7; 8 bases line up with TRBD2. The junction had 6 bases not matched to a gene; V was cut back by 1 base and J by 1 base. From germline, CDR1 is SQVTM and CDR2 ANQGSEA. CDR3 size: 15 residues. The CDR3 DNA sequence: TGCAGCGTTGAAGGGGCTAGCGGGCCATCCTACGAGCAGTACTTC. The encoded protein is CSVEGASGPSYEQYF.

V is TRBV5-8 and J is TRBJ2-2, with TRBD1 matching 7 bases. Germline V gives CDR1 SGHTS, CDR2 YDEGEE. The CDR3 has 16 amino acids. Unmatched junction bases numbered 8, after V lost 2 bases and J lost 4 bases. In DNA, the CDR3 is TGTGCCAGCAGCTTTCCGGGACAGCAACTCACCGGGGAGCTGTTTTTT. This sequence encodes CASSFPGQQLTGELFF.